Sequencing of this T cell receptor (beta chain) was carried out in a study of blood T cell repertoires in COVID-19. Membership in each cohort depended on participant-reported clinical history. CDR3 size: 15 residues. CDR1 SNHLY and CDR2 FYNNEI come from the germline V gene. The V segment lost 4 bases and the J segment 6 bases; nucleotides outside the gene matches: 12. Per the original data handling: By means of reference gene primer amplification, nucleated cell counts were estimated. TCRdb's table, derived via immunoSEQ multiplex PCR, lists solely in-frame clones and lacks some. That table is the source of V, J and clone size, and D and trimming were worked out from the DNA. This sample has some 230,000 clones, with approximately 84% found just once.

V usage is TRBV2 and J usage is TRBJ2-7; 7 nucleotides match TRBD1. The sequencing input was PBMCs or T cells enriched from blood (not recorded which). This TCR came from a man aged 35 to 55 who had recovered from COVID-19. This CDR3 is CASSGLRQGWGEQYF. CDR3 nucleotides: TGTGCCAGCAGTGGACTACGACAGGGCTGGGGCGAGCAGTACTTC.